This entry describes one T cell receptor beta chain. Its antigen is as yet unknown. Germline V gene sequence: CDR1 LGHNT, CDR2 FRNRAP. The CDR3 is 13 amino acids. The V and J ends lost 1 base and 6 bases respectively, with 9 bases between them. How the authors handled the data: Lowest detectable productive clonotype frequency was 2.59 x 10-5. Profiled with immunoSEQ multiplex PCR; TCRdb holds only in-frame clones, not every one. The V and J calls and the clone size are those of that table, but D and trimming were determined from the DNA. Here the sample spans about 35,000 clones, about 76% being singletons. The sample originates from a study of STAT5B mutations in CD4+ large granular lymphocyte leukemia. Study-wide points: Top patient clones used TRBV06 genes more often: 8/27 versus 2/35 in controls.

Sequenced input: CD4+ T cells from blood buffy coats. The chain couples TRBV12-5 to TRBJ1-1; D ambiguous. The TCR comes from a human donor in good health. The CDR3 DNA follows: TGTGCTAGTGGTTTGGATAATCAACCTGAAGCTTTCTTT. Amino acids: CASGLDNQPEAFF.